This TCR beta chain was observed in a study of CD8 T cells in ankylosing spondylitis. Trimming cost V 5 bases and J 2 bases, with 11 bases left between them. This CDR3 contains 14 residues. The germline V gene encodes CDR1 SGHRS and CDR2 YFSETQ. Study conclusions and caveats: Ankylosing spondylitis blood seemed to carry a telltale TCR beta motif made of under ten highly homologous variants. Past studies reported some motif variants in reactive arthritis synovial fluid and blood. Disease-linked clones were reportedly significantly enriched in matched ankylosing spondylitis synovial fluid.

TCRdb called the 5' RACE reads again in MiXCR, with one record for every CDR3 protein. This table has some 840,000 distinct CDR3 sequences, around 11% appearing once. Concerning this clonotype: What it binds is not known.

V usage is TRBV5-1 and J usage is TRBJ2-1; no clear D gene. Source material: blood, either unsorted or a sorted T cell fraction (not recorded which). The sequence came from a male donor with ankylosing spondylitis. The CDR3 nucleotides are TGCGCCAGCAGAACGGACCCGGCCTACAATGAGCAGTTCTTC. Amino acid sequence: CASRTDPAYNEQFF.